One sample yielded the 17 T cell receptor beta chains listed below, sequenced in a study of regulatory T cells in long-lasting Graves disease. Arm-PCR with iRepertoire HTBI primers amplified the CDR3 regions for these TCR beta libraries. TCRdb used MiXCR to reprocess the multiplex PCR reads, holding one entry per CDR3 protein. The sample carries around 460,000 distinct CDR3 sequences, 22% recorded once. Time point given: persistent/refractory GD, antithyroid drugs over 5 years with positive TRAb. PBMC-extracted RNA yielded the TCR library. Here the sequenced sample was peripheral blood mononuclear cells (PBMCs), taken when the disease was refractory, from a patient treated with antithyroid drugs. These receptors were taken from a female donor with Graves disease.

There are many counts of this clonotype. This chain's CDR3 is CSAVPSGNAKNIQYF. In DNA, the CDR3 is TGCAGTGCCGTCCCTAGCGGGAATGCCAAAAACATTCAGTACTTC. V usage is TRBV20-1 and J usage is TRBJ2-4; 9 nucleotides agree with TRBD2. Germline values: CDR1 DFQATT, CDR2 SNEGSKA (reference sequence). There are 15 residues in the CDR3. Unmatched junction bases numbered 7, after V lost 6 bases and J lost 1 base.

This clonotype was observed at least ten times. The V and J genes are TRBV6-1 and TRBJ1-1; D call uncertain. From germline, CDR1 is MNHNS and CDR2 SASEGT. The V and J ends lost 3 bases and 6 bases respectively, with 5 bases between them. CDR3 length: 11 amino acids. CDR3 sequence reads: CASSEVSEAFF. The CDR3 DNA follows: TGTGCCAGCAGTGAGGTCTCTGAAGCTTTCTTT.

This clonotype appeared many times. The rearrangement links TRBV12-3 or TRBV12-4 to TRBJ1-5; D uncertain. Trimming took 3 bases from V and 3 from J, leaving 9 bases between them. The CDR3 consists of 14 residues. This CDR3 is CASSLYSFNQPQHF. DNA of the CDR3: TGTGCCAGCAGTTTGTACAGCTTCAATCAGCCCCAGCATTTT.

This clonotype appeared many times. In DNA, the CDR3 is TGCGCCAGCAGCTCACAGCAGAACTATGGCTACACCTTC. It translates to CASSSQQNYGYTF. The chain has TRBV5-1 and TRBJ1-2, with unresolved D. V was cut by 3 bases and J by 2 bases, with 8 bases left in between. The CDR3 has 13 amino acids. Germline V gives CDR1 SGHRS, CDR2 YFSETQ.

Details on this clonotype: A clone one base away is much larger, so this may be a read error. The chain has TRBV29-1 and TRBJ1-2; TRBD1 might be the D (6 bases). In germline, CDR1 is SQVTM, CDR2 ANQGSEA. CDR3 length equals 13 residues. CDR3 nucleotides: TGCAGCGTTGAAAGGACGGGGGCGTATGGCTGCACCTTC. This sequence encodes CSVERTGAYGCTF.

Only a few counts were recorded for this clonotype. The V call is TRBV5-6, the J call TRBJ1-4; unclear D gene. The CDR3 runs to 15 residues. The germline V gene has CDR1 SGHDT and CDR2 YYEEEE. V was trimmed by 3 bases and J by 10 bases, leaving 19 bases between them. CDR3 in amino acids: CASSSPDLSGGKLFF. Here the CDR3 DNA reads TGTGCCAGCAGCTCTCCCGACCTATCTGGTGGAAAACTGTTTTTT.

This chain links TRBV14 with TRBJ2-7; a possible D gene is TRBD1 (5 bases). Germline CDR1 reads SGHDN; CDR2 reads FVKESK. Trimming pared 9 bases from V and 0 bases from J, leaving 9 bases between. The CDR3 totals 12 residues. CDR3 DNA sequence: TGTGCCAGTGGGGCGTTCTCCTACGAGCAGTACTTC. Its translation: CASGAFSYEQYF.

This clonotype appeared many times. This chain connects TRBV6-9 to TRBJ1-1, with no clear D. Trimming pared 4 bases from V and 12 bases from J, leaving 15 bases between. Germline loops: CDR1 MNHGY, CDR2 SVAAGI. The CDR3 spans 12 residues. CDR3 residues: CASSSFVAGTFF. The CDR3 DNA follows: TGTGCCAGCAGTTCCTTCGTGGCCGGGACTTTCTTT.

The J gene is TRBJ2-5, the V gene TRBV5-1; TRBD2 matches 8 bases. From germline, CDR1 is SGHRS and CDR2 YFSETQ. The CDR3 contains 16 residues. Trimming took 2 bases from V and 5 from J; bases not matched to a gene: 11. CDR3 sequence reads: CASSLRLAGGGETQYF. The CDR3 bases are TGCGCCAGCAGCTTAAGGCTCGCGGGGGGCGGTGAGACCCAGTACTTC. The full variable domain, rest sourced from reference TRBV5-1 and TRBJ2-5, is KAGVTQTPRYLIKTRGQQVTLSCSPISGHRSVSWYQQTPGQGLQFLFEYFSETQRNKGNFPGRFSGRQFSNSRSEMNVSTLELGDSALYLCASSLRLAGGGETQYFGPGTRLLVL.

At least ten counts were recorded for this clonotype. The chain couples TRBV28 to TRBJ1-1, with D possibly TRBD1 on 6 matching bases. Germline loops: CDR1 MDHEN, CDR2 SYDVKM. V was clipped by 6 bases and J by 0 bases, with 8 bases between them. The CDR3 contains 13 residues. The DNA of the CDR3 is TGTGCCAGCAGGGGACAAATGAACACTGAAGCTTTCTTT. Translating gives CASRGQMNTEAFF.

This clonotype has ten or more counts. The chain couples TRBV5-1 to TRBJ1-5, with 11 bases that match TRBD1. The CDR3 runs 14 residues. Germline V gene sequence: CDR1 SGHRS, CDR2 YFSETQ. J was trimmed by 7 bases and V by 4 bases; bases with no gene match: 4. The CDR3: CASSEGQGVQPQHF. In DNA form, the CDR3 reads TGCGCCAGCAGCGAGGGACAGGGGGTACAGCCCCAGCATTTT.

The chain is built from TRBV4-1 and TRBJ1-4; TRBD1 is a possible D gene (5 bases). This CDR3 is built from 14 residues. The germline CDR1 and CDR2 sequences are MGHRA and YSYEKL. V lost 2 bases and J 7 bases, leaving 11 bases between the germline ends. The CDR3 nucleotides read TGCGCCAGCAGCCAATGGGGGGGGGGTGAAAAACTGTTTTTT. Encoded protein: CASSQWGGGEKLFF.

This sequence joins TRBV20-1 and TRBJ2-1, with TRBD2 matching 7 bases. This CDR3 region has 15 residues. The germline V gene encodes CDR1 DFQATT and CDR2 SNEGSKA (reference sequence). The V segment lost 0 bases and the J segment 1 base; nucleotides outside the gene matches: 3. The CDR3: CSARDPAGSYNEQFF. CDR3 DNA: TGCAGTGCTAGAGATCCAGCGGGGTCCTACAATGAGCAGTTCTTC.

The genes are TRBV19 and TRBJ1-5, with D possibly matching TRBD1 (5 bases). V lost 7 bases, J lost 9 bases, and 16 bases lay in between. CDR3 length: 13 residues. Germline V CDR1 and CDR2: LNHDA, SQIVND (reference sequence). CDR3 region: CASTRTGGGPQHF. The CDR3 DNA is TGTGCCAGTACCCGGACGGGGGGTGGGCCCCAGCATTTT.

This clonotype was detected once. A much larger clone lies one base from this, so it may be a read error. The chain couples TRBV28 to TRBJ1-2; no clear D. The V end lost 5 bases, the J end lost 10 bases, and 14 bases lay between the germline ends. This CDR3 spans 12 amino acids. In germline, CDR1 is MDHEN, CDR2 SYDVKM. DNA for the CDR3: TGTGCCAGCAGTGTCAACATGGATGACTACACCTTC. Protein: CASSVNMDDYTF.

At least ten counts were recorded for this clonotype. The chain joins TRBV28 to TRBJ1-1; D unclear. The germline CDR1 and CDR2 sequences are MDHEN and SYDVKM. V was clipped by 2 bases and J by 4 bases, with 8 bases between them. The CDR3 covers 13 residues. CDR3 residues: CASSLIQVTEAFF. The CDR3 nucleotides read TGTGCCAGCAGTTTAATCCAGGTCACTGAAGCTTTCTTT.

The chain uses TRBV19 and TRBJ2-7; D possibly matches TRBD1 or TRBD2 (5 bases each). The germline CDR1 and CDR2 sequences are LNHDA and SQIVND (reference sequence). The V gene lost 5 bases and the J gene lost 7 bases, with 18 bases spanning the gap. This CDR3 region has 14 residues. This chain's CDR3 is CASSPREPQVEQYF. The CDR3, as DNA: TGTGCCAGTAGTCCCAGGGAGCCCCAGGTAGAGCAGTACTTC.